Listed below are T cell receptor beta chains from one sample, sequenced in a study of blood T cell repertoires in COVID-19. Measured with immunoSEQ multiplex PCR; TCRdb has only the in-frame clones, and not every one. The sample records about 190,000 clones, around 90% being singletons. The sample consisted of peripheral blood. The receptors originated from a man aged 40-49 years with acute or convalescent COVID-19. Each CDR3 is given with its conserved first and last residue. Fields, in order: J gene, V gene, CDR3 protein.

J gene: TRBJ2-7
V gene: TRBV19
CDR3 protein: CASRDRGYEQYF

J gene: TRBJ2-1
V gene: TRBV7-7
CDR3 protein: CASSLGGLAGEQFF

J gene: TRBJ2-5
V gene: TRBV7-8
CDR3 protein: CASSPGTTETQYF

J gene: TRBJ2-1
V gene: TRBV2
CDR3 protein: CASSESRQGGNEQFF

J gene: TRBJ1-3
V gene: TRBV24-1
CDR3 protein: CATSDSTGSGNTIYF

J gene: TRBJ2-2
V gene: TRBV6-1
CDR3 protein: CASSESRGSFTGELFF

J gene: TRBJ2-7
V gene: TRBV27
CDR3 protein: CASRLAPGGHPYEQYF

J gene: TRBJ2-2
V gene: TRBV5-6
CDR3 protein: CASSPPGPGELFF

J gene: TRBJ1-2
V gene: TRBV28
CDR3 protein: CASRNGGAQGVDGYTF

J gene: TRBJ2-4
V gene: TRBV2
CDR3 protein: CASKQYREDIQYF

J gene: TRBJ2-7
V gene: TRBV3-1/TRBV3-2
CDR3 protein: CASSQSEYEQYF

J gene: TRBJ1-1
V gene: TRBV6-5
CDR3 protein: CASSPGQGASEAFF

J gene: TRBJ2-7
V gene: TRBV5-4
CDR3 protein: CASSFLAGGDEQYF

J gene: TRBJ1-1
V gene: TRBV30
CDR3 protein: CALRGSRVAFF

J gene: TRBJ2-7
V gene: TRBV7-9
CDR3 protein: CASSELAGAPYEQYF

J gene: TRBJ2-1
V gene: TRBV4-3
CDR3 protein: CASSQDLIRGGYGYNEQFF

J gene: TRBJ1-6
V gene: TRBV5-6
CDR3 protein: CASSFTNRGSPLHF

J gene: TRBJ2-1
V gene: TRBV19
CDR3 protein: CASSMGQGYNEQFF

J gene: TRBJ2-1
V gene: TRBV5-6
CDR3 protein: CASSFDIQAGGFYNEQFF

J gene: TRBJ1-1
V gene: TRBV6-5
CDR3 protein: CASPGGADTEAFF

J gene: TRBJ1-2
V gene: TRBV6-6
CDR3 protein: CATGGVDRYGYTF

J gene: TRBJ1-1
V gene: TRBV6-5
CDR3 protein: CASSDVGADAFF

J gene: TRBJ1-1
V gene: TRBV5-6
CDR3 protein: CASSLGRGAFF

J gene: TRBJ2-1
V gene: TRBV4-2
CDR3 protein: CASSQDRDNEQFF

J gene: TRBJ1-2
V gene: TRBV9
CDR3 protein: CASSVGQGANYGYTF

J gene: TRBJ2-6
V gene: TRBV2
CDR3 protein: CASSEEPLTGLRRAGANVLTF

J gene: TRBJ1-6
V gene: TRBV14
CDR3 protein: CASSQESGASSPLHF

J gene: TRBJ1-4
V gene: TRBV7-9
CDR3 protein: CASSFGQGTTNEKLFF

J gene: TRBJ1-4
V gene: TRBV28
CDR3 protein: CASSPRTLEEKLFF

J gene: TRBJ2-5
V gene: TRBV5-1
CDR3 protein: CASSLGGRGEGETQYF

J gene: TRBJ2-1
V gene: TRBV6-5
CDR3 protein: CASGGASYNEQFF

J gene: TRBJ2-7
V gene: TRBV4-1
CDR3 protein: CASSQDSGLTIPYEQYF

J gene: TRBJ1-1
V gene: TRBV5-4
CDR3 protein: CASSSPQGGDTEAFF

J gene: TRBJ2-7
V gene: TRBV5-5
CDR3 protein: CASSFTSSYEQYF

J gene: TRBJ2-2
V gene: TRBV7-9
CDR3 protein: CASSRRGGANTGELFF

J gene: TRBJ1-2
V gene: TRBV7-3
CDR3 protein: CASSLAGPWDGYTF

J gene: TRBJ2-2
V gene: TRBV4-3
CDR3 protein: CASSQVGGRTGELFF

J gene: TRBJ2-2
V gene: TRBV7-6
CDR3 protein: CASEEGTGELFF

J gene: TRBJ1-3
V gene: TRBV19
CDR3 protein: CASSMVDRAATGNTIYF

J gene: TRBJ1-2
V gene: TRBV2
CDR3 protein: CASSGQGSNYGYTF

J gene: TRBJ1-2
V gene: TRBV12-5
CDR3 protein: CASGLEMTANGYTF

J gene: TRBJ2-7
V gene: TRBV7-7
CDR3 protein: CASSLAAGAPYEQYF

J gene: TRBJ2-7
V gene: TRBV5-1
CDR3 protein: CASSLGLAGMGYEQYF

J gene: TRBJ2-1
V gene: TRBV24-1
CDR3 protein: CATSDHRAGRYNEQFF

J gene: TRBJ2-7
V gene: TRBV3-1/TRBV3-2
CDR3 protein: CASSQFQRYEQYF